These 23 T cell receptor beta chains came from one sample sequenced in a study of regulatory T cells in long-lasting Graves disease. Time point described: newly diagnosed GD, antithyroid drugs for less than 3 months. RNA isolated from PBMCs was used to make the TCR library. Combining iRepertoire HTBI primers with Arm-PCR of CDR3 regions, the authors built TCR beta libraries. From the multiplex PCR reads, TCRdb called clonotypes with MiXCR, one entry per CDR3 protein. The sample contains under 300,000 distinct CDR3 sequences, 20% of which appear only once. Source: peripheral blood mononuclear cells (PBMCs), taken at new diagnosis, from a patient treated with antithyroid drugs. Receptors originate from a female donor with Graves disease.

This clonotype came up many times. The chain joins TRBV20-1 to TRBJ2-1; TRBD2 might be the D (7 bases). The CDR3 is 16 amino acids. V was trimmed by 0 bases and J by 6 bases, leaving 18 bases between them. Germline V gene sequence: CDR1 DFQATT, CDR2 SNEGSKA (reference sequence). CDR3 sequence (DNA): TGCAGTGCTAGAGATGTGCGGGGGCCATCCCTCAATGAGCAGTTCTTC. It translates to CSARDVRGPSLNEQFF.

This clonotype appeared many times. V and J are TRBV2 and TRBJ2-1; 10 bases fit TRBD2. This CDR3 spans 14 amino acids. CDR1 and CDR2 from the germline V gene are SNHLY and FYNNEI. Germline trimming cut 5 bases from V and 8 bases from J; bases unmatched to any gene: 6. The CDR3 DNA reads TGTGCCAGCAGTTCGGGACTAGCGTCGGATGAGCAGTTCTTC. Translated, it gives CASSSGLASDEQFF.

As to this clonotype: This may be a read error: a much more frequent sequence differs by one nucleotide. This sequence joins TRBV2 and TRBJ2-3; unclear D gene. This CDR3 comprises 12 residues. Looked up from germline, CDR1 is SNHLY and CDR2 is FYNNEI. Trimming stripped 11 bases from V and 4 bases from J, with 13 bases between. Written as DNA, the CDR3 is TGTGCCTCCACGGATATCCCAGATACGCAGTATTTT. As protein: CASTDIPDTQYF.

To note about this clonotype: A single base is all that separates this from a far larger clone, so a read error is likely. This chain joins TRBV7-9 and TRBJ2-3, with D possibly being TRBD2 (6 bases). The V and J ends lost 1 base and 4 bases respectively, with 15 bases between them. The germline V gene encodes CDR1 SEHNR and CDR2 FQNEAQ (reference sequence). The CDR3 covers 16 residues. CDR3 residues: CASSLGGGQTADTQYF. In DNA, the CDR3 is TGTGCCAGCAGCTTAGGGGGAGGCCAGACGGCAGATACGCAGTATTTT.

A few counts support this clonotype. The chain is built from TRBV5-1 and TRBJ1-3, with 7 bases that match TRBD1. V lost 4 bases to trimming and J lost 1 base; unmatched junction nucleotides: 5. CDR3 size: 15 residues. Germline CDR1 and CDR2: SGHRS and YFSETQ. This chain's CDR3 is CASSTQGDSGNTIYF. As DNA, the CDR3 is TGCGCCAGCAGCACGCAGGGGGATTCTGGAAACACCATATATTTT.

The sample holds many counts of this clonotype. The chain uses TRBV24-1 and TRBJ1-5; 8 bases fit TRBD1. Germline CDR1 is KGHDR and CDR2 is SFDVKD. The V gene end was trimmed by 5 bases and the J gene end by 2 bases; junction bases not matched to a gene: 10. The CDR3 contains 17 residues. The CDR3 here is CATSGDPGTGGNQPQHF. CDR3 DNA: TGTGCCACCAGTGGGGACCCCGGGACAGGAGGCAATCAGCCCCAGCATTTT.

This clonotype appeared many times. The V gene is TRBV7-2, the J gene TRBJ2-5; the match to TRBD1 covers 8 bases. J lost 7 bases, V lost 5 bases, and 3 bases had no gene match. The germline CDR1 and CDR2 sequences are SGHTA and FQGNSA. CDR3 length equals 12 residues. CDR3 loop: CASSPDRGTQYF. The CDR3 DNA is TGTGCCAGCAGCCCAGACAGGGGGACCCAGTACTTC. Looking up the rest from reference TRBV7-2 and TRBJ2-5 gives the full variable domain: GAGVSQSPSNKVTEKGKDVELRCDPISGHTALYWYRQSLGQGLEFLIYFQGNSAPDKSGLPSDRFSAERTGGSVSTLTIQRTQQEDSAVYLCASSPDRGTQYFGPGTRLLVL.

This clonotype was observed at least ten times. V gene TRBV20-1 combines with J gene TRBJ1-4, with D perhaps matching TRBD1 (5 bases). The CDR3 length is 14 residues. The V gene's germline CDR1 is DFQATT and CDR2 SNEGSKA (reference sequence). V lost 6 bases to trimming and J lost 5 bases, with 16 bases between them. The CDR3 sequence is CSAPSGAGNEKLFF. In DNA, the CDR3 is TGCAGTGCCCCTTCCGGGGCGGGAAATGAAAAACTGTTTTTT.

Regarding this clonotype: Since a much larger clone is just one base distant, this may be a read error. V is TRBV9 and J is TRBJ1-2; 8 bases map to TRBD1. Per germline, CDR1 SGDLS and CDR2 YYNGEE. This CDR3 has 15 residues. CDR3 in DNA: TGTGCCAACAGCGTATTAGACAGGGGAAGAGAAGGCTACACCTTC. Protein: CANSVLDRGREGYTF. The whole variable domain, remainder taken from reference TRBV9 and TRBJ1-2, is DSGVTQTPKHLITATGQRVTLRCSPRSGDLSVYWYQQSLDQGLQFLIQYYNGEERAKGNILERFSAQQFPDLHSELNLSSLELGDSALYFCANSVLDRGREGYTFGSGTRLTVV.

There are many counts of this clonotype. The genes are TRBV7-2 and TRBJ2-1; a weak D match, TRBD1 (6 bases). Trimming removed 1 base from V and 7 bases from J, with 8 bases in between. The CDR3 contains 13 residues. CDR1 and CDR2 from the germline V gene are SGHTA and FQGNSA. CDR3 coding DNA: TGTGCCAGCAGCTTAGGGGACAATAATGAGCAGTTCTTC. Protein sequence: CASSLGDNNEQFF.

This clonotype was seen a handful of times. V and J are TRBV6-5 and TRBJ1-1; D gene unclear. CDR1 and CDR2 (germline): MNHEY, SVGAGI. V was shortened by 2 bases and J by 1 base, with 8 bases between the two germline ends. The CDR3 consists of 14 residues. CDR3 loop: CASSYGQRNTEAFF. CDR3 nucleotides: TGTGCCAGCAGTTACGGGCAACGGAACACTGAAGCTTTCTTT.

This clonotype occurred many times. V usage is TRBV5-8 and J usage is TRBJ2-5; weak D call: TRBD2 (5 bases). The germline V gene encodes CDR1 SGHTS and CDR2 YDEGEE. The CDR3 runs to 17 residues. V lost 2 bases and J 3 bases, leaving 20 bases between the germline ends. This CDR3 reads CASSFTKIVLAKETQYF. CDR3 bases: TGTGCCAGCAGCTTTACCAAGATCGTTCTAGCAAAAGAGACCCAGTACTTC.

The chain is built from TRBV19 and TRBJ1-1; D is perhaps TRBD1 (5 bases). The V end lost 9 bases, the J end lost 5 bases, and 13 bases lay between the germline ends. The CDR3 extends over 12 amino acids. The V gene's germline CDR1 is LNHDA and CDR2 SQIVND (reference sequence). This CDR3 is CASRDSRTEAFF. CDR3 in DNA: TGTGCCAGCCGAGACAGCAGGACTGAAGCTTTCTTT.

This CDR3 reads CASRSIPKSGFRDSPLHF. The DNA for the CDR3 is TGTGCCAGCAGGTCAATACCAAAATCAGGGTTTCGGGATTCACCCCTCCACTTT. The chain couples TRBV6-1 to TRBJ1-6; a possible D gene is TRBD1 (5 bases). Between the trimmed V and J ends, which lost 6 bases and 8 bases, there was a span of 26 bases. The CDR3 consists of 18 residues. CDR1 is MNHNS, CDR2 SASEGT, per germline.

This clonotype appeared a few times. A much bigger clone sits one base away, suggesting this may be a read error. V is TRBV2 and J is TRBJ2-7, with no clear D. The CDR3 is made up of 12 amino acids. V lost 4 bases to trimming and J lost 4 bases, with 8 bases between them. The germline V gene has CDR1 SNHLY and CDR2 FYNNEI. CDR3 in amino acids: CASSGVRYEQYF. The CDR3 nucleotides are TGTGCCAGCAGTGGAGTCAGGTACGAGCAGTACTTC.

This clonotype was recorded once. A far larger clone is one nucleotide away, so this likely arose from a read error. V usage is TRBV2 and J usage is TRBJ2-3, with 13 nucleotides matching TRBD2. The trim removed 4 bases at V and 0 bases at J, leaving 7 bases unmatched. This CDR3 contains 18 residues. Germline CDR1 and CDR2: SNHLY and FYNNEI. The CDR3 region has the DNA TGTGCCAGCAGTGGACTAGCGGGAGGCCGCGTAAGCACAGATACGCAGTATTTT. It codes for CASSGLAGGRVSTDTQYF.

The CDR3, as DNA: TGTGCCAGCAGCCCCAAGGTGGGAGGGCCGGCCGAGCAGTACTTC. Amino acid sequence: CASSPKVGGPAEQYF. The gene calls are TRBV11-3 and TRBJ2-7, with 7 bases identical to TRBD2. Germline V gives CDR1 SGHNT, CDR2 YENEEA. With V trimmed by 5 bases and J by 6 bases, 13 bases remained unmatched. This CDR3 contains 15 residues.

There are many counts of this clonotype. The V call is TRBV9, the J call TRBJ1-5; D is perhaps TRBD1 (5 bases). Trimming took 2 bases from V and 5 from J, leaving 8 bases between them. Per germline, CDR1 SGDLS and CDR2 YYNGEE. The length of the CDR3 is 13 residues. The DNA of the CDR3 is TGTGCCAGCAGCGTCCGGGGGGATCAGCCCCAGCATTTT. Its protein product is CASSVRGDQPQHF. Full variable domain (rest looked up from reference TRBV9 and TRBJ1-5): DSGVTQTPKHLITATGQRVTLRCSPRSGDLSVYWYQQSLDQGLQFLIQYYNGEERAKGNILERFSAQQFPDLHSELNLSSLELGDSALYFCASSVRGDQPQHFGDGTRLSIL.

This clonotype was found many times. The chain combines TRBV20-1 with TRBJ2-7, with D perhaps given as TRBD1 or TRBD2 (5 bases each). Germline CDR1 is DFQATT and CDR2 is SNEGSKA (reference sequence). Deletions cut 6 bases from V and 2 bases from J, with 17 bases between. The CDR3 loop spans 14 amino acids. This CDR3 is CSAEQGDRAYEQYF. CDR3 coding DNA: TGCAGTGCGGAACAAGGGGACCGAGCCTACGAGCAGTACTTC.

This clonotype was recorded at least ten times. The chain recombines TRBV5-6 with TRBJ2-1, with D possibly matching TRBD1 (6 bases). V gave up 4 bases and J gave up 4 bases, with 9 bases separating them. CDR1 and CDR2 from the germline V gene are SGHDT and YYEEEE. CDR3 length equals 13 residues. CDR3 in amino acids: CASSRQAYNEQFF. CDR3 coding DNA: TGTGCCAGCAGCAGACAGGCTTACAATGAGCAGTTCTTC.

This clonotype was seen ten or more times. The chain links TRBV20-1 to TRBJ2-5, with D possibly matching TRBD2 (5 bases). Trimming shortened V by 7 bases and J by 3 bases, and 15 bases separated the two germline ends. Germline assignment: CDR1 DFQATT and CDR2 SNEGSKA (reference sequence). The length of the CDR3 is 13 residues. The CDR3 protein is CSVNPPGKETQYF. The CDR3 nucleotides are TGCAGTGTTAACCCGCCCGGGAAAGAGACCCAGTACTTC.

The CDR3 reads CASSLGLGTTGELFF. The CDR3 coding sequence is TGTGCCAGCAGCTTAGGGTTAGGAACCACCGGGGAGCTGTTTTTT. The chain couples TRBV7-7 to TRBJ2-2; D uncertain. Trimming took off 1 base at V and 4 bases at J, with 10 bases between the two ends. Germline CDR1 SSHAT, CDR2 FNYEAQ (reference sequence). This CDR3 contains 15 residues.

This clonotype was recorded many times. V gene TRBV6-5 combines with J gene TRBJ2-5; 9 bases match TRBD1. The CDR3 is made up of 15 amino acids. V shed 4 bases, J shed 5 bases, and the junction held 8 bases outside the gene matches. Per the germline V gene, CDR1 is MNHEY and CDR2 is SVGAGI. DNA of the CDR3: TGTGCCAGCAGTTCCCTGGGACAGGGTAGGGAGACCCAGTACTTC. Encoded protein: CASSSLGQGRETQYF.